The 7 T cell receptor beta chains reported below all come from one sample, sequenced in a study of control samples from healthy donors and cancer patients. Sequencing used immunoSEQ multiplex PCR; TCRdb keeps in-frame clones, though not all of them. Among some 200,000 clones listed, just under 95% were seen once. What was sequenced was blood. These receptors were collected from a middle-aged man in good health.

The chain uses TRBV9 and TRBJ2-7, with D perhaps given as TRBD1 or TRBD2 (5 bases each). V was trimmed by 2 bases and J by 0 bases, leaving 9 bases between them. This CDR3 comprises 14 residues. Germline V gene sequence: CDR1 SGDLS, CDR2 YYNGEE. The chain's CDR3 is CASSVAGASYEQYF. CDR3 coding DNA: TGTGCCAGCAGCGTCGCCGGGGCCTCCTACGAGCAGTACTTC.

This sequence joins TRBV18 and TRBJ2-3; D is unclear. CDR1 is KGHSH and CDR2 is LQKENI in the germline V gene. This CDR3 is 15 amino acids long. Trimming left V 2 bases short and J 0 bases short, with 9 bases between. CDR3 in amino acids: CASSPFSQSTDTQYF. DNA for the CDR3: TGTGCCAGCTCACCATTCAGCCAGAGCACAGATACGCAGTATTTT.

This chain uses TRBV28 with TRBJ1-5, with D hard to call. Trimming pared 4 bases from V and 0 bases from J, leaving 10 bases between. Germline lookup yields CDR1 MDHEN and CDR2 SYDVKM. The CDR3 extends over 15 amino acids. The CDR3 region is CASSSSSYSNQPQHF. CDR3 nucleotide sequence: TGTGCCAGCAGTTCATCCAGTTATAGCAATCAGCCCCAGCATTTT.

V and J are TRBV30 and TRBJ2-7; tentative D call: TRBD1 (8 bases). This CDR3 is built from 15 residues. The germline CDR1 and CDR2 sequences are GTSNPN and SVGIG (reference sequence). V lost 3 bases, J lost 6 bases, and 21 bases lay in between. The CDR3 sequence is CAWRRGGTGRIEQYF. The CDR3, as DNA: TGTGCCTGGAGAAGGGGAGGGACAGGACGGATCGAGCAGTACTTC.

V gene TRBV7-8 combines with J gene TRBJ2-3, with a possible D match to TRBD2 (6 bases). Per the germline V gene, CDR1 is SGHVS and CDR2 is FQNEAQ. Trimming removed 1 base from V and 0 bases from J, with 11 bases in between. The CDR3 has 16 amino acids. As DNA, the CDR3 is TGTGCCAGCAGCTTAGGTGGTGGGACTAGCACAGATACGCAGTATTTT. This codes for CASSLGGGTSTDTQYF.

The chain has TRBV24-1 and TRBJ2-2, with 15 bases identical to TRBD2. CDR3 length: 18 residues. V lost 4 bases to trimming and J lost 3 bases; unmatched junction nucleotides: 5. The germline CDR1 and CDR2 sequences are KGHDR and SFDVKD. CDR3 sequence: CATSDRTSGGEHTGELFF. Here the CDR3 DNA reads TGTGCCACCAGTGACCGGACTAGCGGGGGGGAGCACACCGGGGAGCTGTTTTTT.

The rearrangement links TRBV10-1 to TRBJ1-1, with 10 bases fitting TRBD1. The V and J ends lost 5 bases and 5 bases, in that order; junction bases with no gene match: 5. CDR1 is WNHNN, CDR2 SYGVQD, per germline (reference sequence). This CDR3 comprises 14 residues. The CDR3 DNA reads as TGCGCCAGCAGTCTAGGACAGGGGGAAACTGAAGCTTTCTTT. Amino acids: CASSLGQGETEAFF.